This TCR beta chain emerged from a study of early T cells in non-severe SARS-CoV-2 infection. Across the study: With bulk RNA from unsorted whole blood as input, sequencing yielded unpaired chains.

TCRdb reprocessed the 5' RACE reads with MiXCR, giving one entry per CDR3 protein. The sample holds roughly 46,000 distinct CDR3 sequences, about 7% seen once. A few counts support this clonotype. Its antigen is as yet unknown. Study-level findings and limits: Anti-spike CD8 responses were favored in VDJdb matching, and private and CD4 specificities were missed.

Sample: whole blood. The receptor's source is an adult who was a healthcare worker with PCR-confirmed SARS-CoV-2 infection or an uninfected control (not recorded which).

This chain's CDR3 is CASSLGPSGNQETQYF. The CDR3 DNA reads TGTGCCAGCAGCTTAGGTCCTAGCGGGAACCAAGAGACCCAGTACTTC. This chain uses TRBV7-6 with TRBJ2-5, with 9 bases aligning to TRBD2. The V segment lost 1 base and the J segment 0 bases; nucleotides outside the gene matches: 3. This CDR3 is built from 16 residues. In germline, CDR1 is SGHVS, CDR2 FNYEAQ.